This T cell receptor beta chain was sequenced in a study of OX40 agonist ivuxolimab in advanced cancers. Study details: Patients were dosed intravenously with ivuxolimab at 0.01 to 10 mg/kg every 2 weeks.

V lost 2 bases to trimming and J lost 11 bases, with 18 bases between them. Germline values: CDR1 KGHSH, CDR2 LQKENI. The CDR3 sequence is 14 residues long. At cycle 4 day 1, cycle 7 day 1, and baseline, blood was sampled. This clone was found once. Clones were sequenced by immunoSEQ multiplex PCR, and TCRdb holds only the in-frame ones, with some missing. This table has roughly 60,000 clones, around 93% appearing once. Here the sequenced sample was CD4+ or CD8+ T cells sorted from blood, taken in a trial of the OX40 agonist ivuxolimab. The chain has TRBV18 and TRBJ1-1; D gene ambiguous. This TCR came from an adult with an advanced solid tumor such as melanoma, head and neck, liver or kidney cancer. CDR3 sequence: CASSPTSELVLAFF. The CDR3 nucleotides are TGTGCCAGCTCACCAACCTCAGAGCTCGTCCTGGCTTTCTTT.